One and the same sample provided the 10 T cell receptor beta chains below, sequenced in a study of blood T cell repertoires in COVID-19. The protocol was immunoSEQ multiplex PCR, while the TCRdb copy is restricted to in-frame clones and leaves out a portion. This table holds fewer than 250,000 clones, over 80% found once. Sequenced material: peripheral blood. Receptors originate from a young man with COVID-19, enrolled during active disease.

This clone was seen only once. The rearrangement uses TRBV5-1 and TRBJ1-4; D unclear. This CDR3 spans 14 amino acids. Trimming left V 5 bases short and J 8 bases short, with 16 bases between. CDR1 and CDR2 from the germline V gene are SGHRS and YFSETQ. CDR3 loop: CASRLRPPGEKLFF. In nucleotides, the CDR3 is TGCGCCAGCAGATTGAGGCCACCCGGGGAAAAACTGTTTTTT.

The chain joins TRBV5-5 to TRBJ2-7; D gene ambiguous. Germline CDR1 SGHKS, CDR2 YYEKEE (reference sequence). Trimming left V 6 bases short and J 2 bases short, with 18 bases between. The CDR3 extends over 15 amino acids. CDR3 DNA: TGTGCCAGCACCCTTGGCCCCGAAGTTGCCTACGAGCAGTACTTC. Its protein product is CASTLGPEVAYEQYF.

The chain combines TRBV28 with TRBJ2-7, with D possibly matching TRBD2 (5 bases). The length of the CDR3 is 16 residues. V gave up 4 bases and J gave up 2 bases, with 18 bases separating them. The germline CDR1 and CDR2 sequences are MDHEN and SYDVKM. CDR3 coding DNA: TGTGCCAGCAGTTCCCCCCCCGGTGGAGGACCCTACGAGCAGTACTTC. Translating gives CASSSPPGGGPYEQYF.

The J gene is TRBJ1-1, the V gene TRBV6-5, with a tentative D call TRBD1 (5 bases). The length of the CDR3 is 14 residues. Germline V CDR1 and CDR2: MNHEY, SVGAGI. With 2 bases removed from V and 2 bases from J, the gap between germline ends came to 9 bases. CDR3 residues: CASSYNQGNTEAFF. CDR3 nucleotide sequence: TGTGCCAGCAGTTACAATCAGGGAAACACTGAAGCTTTCTTT.

The chain links TRBV18 to TRBJ2-1; the D gene is possibly TRBD1 (6 bases). The CDR3 has 16 residues. CDR1 and CDR2 (germline): KGHSH, LQKENI. Trimming removed 0 bases at V and 0 bases at J, with 9 bases between. The CDR3 here is CASSPPRGFSYNEQFF. CDR3 nucleotides: TGTGCCAGCTCACCACCCAGGGGCTTCTCCTACAATGAGCAGTTCTTC.

The chain employs TRBV28 and TRBJ1-5; 7 nucleotides agree with TRBD1. Germline CDR1 reads MDHEN; CDR2 reads SYDVKM. The CDR3 length is 15 residues. V shed 6 bases, J shed 5 bases, and the junction held 10 bases outside the gene matches. The CDR3 region has the DNA TGTGCCAGCAGCCTCCCTAACAGGGGAGATCAGCCCCAGCATTTT. Residues: CASSLPNRGDQPQHF.

The CDR3 protein is CASSVASGRGTEAFF. CDR3 nucleotides: TGTGCCAGCAGCGTAGCCTCGGGTCGGGGGACTGAAGCTTTCTTT. This chain uses TRBV9 with TRBJ1-1, with a tentative D call TRBD1 (5 bases). V was clipped by 0 bases and J by 5 bases, with 14 bases between them. Germline V gives CDR1 SGDLS, CDR2 YYNGEE. This CDR3 has 15 residues.

The chain carries TRBV5-4 and TRBJ2-1; 7 bases align to TRBD2. There are 15 residues in the CDR3. The germline gives CDR1 SGHNT, CDR2 YYREEE (reference sequence). Germline trimming cut 4 bases from V and 7 bases from J; bases unmatched to any gene: 11. For the CDR3, the DNA is TGTGCCAGCAGCGGGAGACTAGCATCTCTTAATGAGCAGTTCTTC. It encodes CASSGRLASLNEQFF.

The rearrangement joins TRBV18 to TRBJ2-7; 8 positions match TRBD2. The CDR3 is 16 amino acids. Per the germline V gene, CDR1 is KGHSH and CDR2 is LQKENI. Trimming at V came to 6 bases and at J to 0 bases, leaving 10 bases not matched to a gene. The CDR3 protein is CASSRDGGGSSYEQYF. As DNA, the CDR3 is TGTGCCAGCTCCCGCGACGGGGGGGGGAGCTCCTACGAGCAGTACTTC.

The V call is TRBV7-3, the J call TRBJ2-2; perhaps TRBD1 as D (6 bases). Looked up from germline, CDR1 is SGHTA and CDR2 is FQGTGA. The CDR3 runs 14 residues. Trimming took 6 bases from V and 4 from J, leaving 12 bases between them. CDR3 sequence reads: CASRGTGFTGELFF. CDR3 nucleotides: TGTGCCAGCAGGGGTACAGGGTTCACCGGGGAGCTGTTTTTT.